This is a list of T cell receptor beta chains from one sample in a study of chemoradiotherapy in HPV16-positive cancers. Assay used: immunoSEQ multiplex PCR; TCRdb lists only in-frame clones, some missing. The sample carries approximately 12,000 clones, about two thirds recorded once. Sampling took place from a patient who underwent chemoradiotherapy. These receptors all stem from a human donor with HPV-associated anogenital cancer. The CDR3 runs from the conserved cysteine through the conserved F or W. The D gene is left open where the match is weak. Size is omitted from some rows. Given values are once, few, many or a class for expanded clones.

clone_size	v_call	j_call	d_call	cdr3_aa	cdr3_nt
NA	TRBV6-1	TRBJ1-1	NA	CASSVRGLSNTEAFF	TGTGCCAGCAGTGTCAGAGGGCTTAGTAACACTGAAGCTTTCTTT
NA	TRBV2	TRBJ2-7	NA	CASYSLEGSSYEQYF	TGTGCCAGCTACTCCCTTGAGGGGAGCTCCTACGAGCAGTACTTC
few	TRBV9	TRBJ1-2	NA	CASSPNDGSNYGYTF	TGTGCCAGCAGCCCTAATGACGGCTCTAACTATGGCTACACCTTC
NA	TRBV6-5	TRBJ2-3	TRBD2	CASSYSGLREGQYF	TGTGCCAGCAGTTACTCGGGCTTGCGGGAGGGCCAGTATTTT
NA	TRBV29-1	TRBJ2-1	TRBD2	CSVPSGSYNEQFF	TGCAGCGTACCTAGCGGGAGCTACAATGAGCAGTTCTTC
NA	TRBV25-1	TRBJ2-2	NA	CASSEDTDTGELFF	TGTGCCAGCAGTGAGGACACGGACACCGGGGAGCTGTTTTTT
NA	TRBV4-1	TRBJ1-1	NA	CASSQESIPQGRTEAFF	TGCGCCAGCAGCCAAGAATCGATCCCTCAGGGGAGGACTGAAGCTTTCTTT
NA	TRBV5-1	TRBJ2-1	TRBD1	CASSLGWTGRNEQFF	TGCGCCAGCAGCCTGGGATGGACAGGACGAAATGAGCAGTTCTTC
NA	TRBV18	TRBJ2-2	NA	CASSPPWKGAGELFF	TGTGCCAGCTCACCACCGTGGAAGGGCGCCGGGGAGCTGTTTTTT
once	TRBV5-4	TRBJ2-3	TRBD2	CASNLAGGPDTQYF	TGTGCCAGCAATCTAGCGGGAGGGCCAGATACGCAGTATTTT
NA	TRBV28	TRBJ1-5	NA	CASSLPVKGGSQHF	TGTGCCAGCAGTTTACCAGTGAAGGGAGGATCCCAGCATTTT
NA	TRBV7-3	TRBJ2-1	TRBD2	CASSWGLAGVNEQFF	TGTGCCAGCAGCTGGGGACTAGCGGGTGTGAATGAGCAGTTCTTC
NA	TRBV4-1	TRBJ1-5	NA	CASSQSSMGFSNQPQHF	TGCGCCAGCAGCCAAAGCAGTATGGGATTTAGCAATCAGCCCCAGCATTTT
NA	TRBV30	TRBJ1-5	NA	CAWGPPSDRYSNQPQHF	TGTGCCTGGGGACCACCTTCAGACCGATATAGCAATCAGCCCCAGCATTTT
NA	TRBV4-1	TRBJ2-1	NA	CASSQVVTSSYNEQFF	TGCGCCAGCAGCCAAGTTGTGACTAGCTCCTACAATGAGCAGTTCTTC
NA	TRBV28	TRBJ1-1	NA	CASTKRMMNTEAFF	TGTGCCAGCACTAAACGGATGATGAACACTGAAGCTTTCTTT
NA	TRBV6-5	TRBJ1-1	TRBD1	CASSWTGLTEAFF	TGTGCCAGCAGTTGGACAGGTCTCACTGAAGCTTTCTTT
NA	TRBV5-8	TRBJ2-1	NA	CASSLGRLAGNEQFF	TGTGCCAGCAGCTTGGGACGGCTCGCTGGTAATGAGCAGTTCTTC
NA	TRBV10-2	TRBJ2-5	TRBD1	CASSESTSDRDQETQYF	TGCGCCAGCAGTGAGTCAACCTCGGACAGGGACCAAGAGACCCAGTACTTC
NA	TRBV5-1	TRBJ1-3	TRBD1	CASSPRTGGRRHGNTIYF	TGCGCCAGCAGCCCTCGGACAGGGGGGCGCCGGCATGGAAACACCATATATTTT
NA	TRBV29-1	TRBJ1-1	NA	CSVGQGPNTEAFF	TGCAGCGTCGGTCAAGGTCCGAACACTGAAGCTTTCTTT
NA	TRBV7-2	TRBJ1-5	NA	CASNTTPWAAYQPQHF	TGTGCCAGCAACACCACCCCCTGGGCAGCTTATCAGCCCCAGCATTTT
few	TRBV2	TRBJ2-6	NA	CASSGSSGANVLTF	TGTGCCAGCAGTGGTTCCTCTGGGGCCAACGTCCTGACTTTC
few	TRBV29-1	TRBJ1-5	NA	CSVVIREGQPQHF	TGCAGCGTTGTAATCAGGGAGGGACAGCCCCAGCATTTT
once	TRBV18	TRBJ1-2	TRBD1	CASSPGTGGRGYGYTF	TGTGCCAGCTCACCCGGGACAGGGGGCCGCGGCTATGGCTACACCTTC
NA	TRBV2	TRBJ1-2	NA	CASSEDGTPYGYTF	TGTGCCAGCAGTGAAGACGGGACACCCTATGGCTACACCTTC
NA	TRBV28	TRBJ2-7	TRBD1	CASSPGQGVRDEQYF	TGTGCCAGCAGTCCCGGACAGGGAGTTCGGGACGAGCAGTACTTC
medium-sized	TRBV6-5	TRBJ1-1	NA	CASSQTRRNTEAFF	TGTGCCAGCTCACAAACTCGACGGAACACTGAAGCTTTCTTT
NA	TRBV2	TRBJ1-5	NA	CASNAGILNSNQPQHF	TGTGCCAGCAACGCCGGCATTTTAAATAGCAATCAGCCCCAGCATTTT
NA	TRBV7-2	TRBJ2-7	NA	CASSLVWEGIHEQYF	TGTGCCAGCAGCTTAGTTTGGGAAGGGATCCACGAGCAGTACTTC
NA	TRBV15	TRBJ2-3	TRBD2	CATSRPGTSGNTDTQYF	TGTGCCACCAGCAGACCAGGGACTAGCGGGAACACAGATACGCAGTATTTT
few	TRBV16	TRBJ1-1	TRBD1	CASSGAISKGAFGEAFF	TGTGCCAGCAGCGGTGCCATAAGTAAGGGGGCATTCGGTGAAGCTTTCTTT
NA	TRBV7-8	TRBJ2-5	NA	CASSSGETQYF	TGTGCCAGCAGCTCCGGCGAGACCCAGTACTTC
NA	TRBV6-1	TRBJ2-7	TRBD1	CASSQEPGQTYEQYF	TGTGCCAGCAGTCAAGAGCCGGGACAGACCTACGAGCAGTACTTC
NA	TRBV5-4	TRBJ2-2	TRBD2	CASSPGLAGVSGELFF	TGTGCCAGCAGCCCGGGACTAGCGGGAGTTTCCGGGGAGCTGTTTTTT